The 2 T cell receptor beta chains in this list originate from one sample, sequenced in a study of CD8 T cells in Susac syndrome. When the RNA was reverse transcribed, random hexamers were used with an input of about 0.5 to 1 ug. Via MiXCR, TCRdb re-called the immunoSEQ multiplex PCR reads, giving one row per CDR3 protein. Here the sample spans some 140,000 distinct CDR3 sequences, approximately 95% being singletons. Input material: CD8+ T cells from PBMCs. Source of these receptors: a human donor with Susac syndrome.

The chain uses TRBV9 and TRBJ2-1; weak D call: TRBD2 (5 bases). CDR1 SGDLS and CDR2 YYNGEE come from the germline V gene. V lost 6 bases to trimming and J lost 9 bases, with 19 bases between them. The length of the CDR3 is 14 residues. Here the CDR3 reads CASKPAGVPPEQFF. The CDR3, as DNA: TGTGCCAGCAAGCCGGCGGGCGTGCCACCTGAGCAGTTCTTC.

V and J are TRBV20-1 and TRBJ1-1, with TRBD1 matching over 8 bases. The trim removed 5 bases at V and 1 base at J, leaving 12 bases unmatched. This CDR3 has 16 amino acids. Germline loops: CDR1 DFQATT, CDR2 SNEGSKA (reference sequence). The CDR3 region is CSARGTGASRNTEAFF. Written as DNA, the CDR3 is TGCAGTGCTCGAGGGACAGGCGCTTCAAGGAACACTGAAGCTTTCTTT.